Following are 10 T cell receptor beta chains from one sample sequenced in a study of beta chain features in type 1 diabetes (dated by TCRdb to 2016 to 2019). The library came from the immunoSEQ multiplex PCR assay. The entire isolated RNA was reverse transcribed using the High Capacity cDNA Reverse Transcription Kit, and thus expressed TCRB transcripts were sequenced. Here the immuneACCESS table is served through TCRdb, limited to in-frame sequences with V and J called. Missing clones are a known gap in these copies; in checked studies unresolved V genes cover under half, and the rest lacks a known reason. Here the sample has 850,000 to 900,000 clones; 17% occur a single time. The ten largest clones take up 0.023% of the sample. The sequenced material came from naive CD4+ T cells from blood. This specimen's cell subset or site label, interpreted: true naive CD4+ T cells. Receptors originate from a young woman in good health.

This clone was seen more than once but under ten times. This rearrangement joins TRBV23-1 to TRBJ2-5; D is ambiguous. TRBV23-1 is assigned to the ORF class and has an uncertain function. The length of the CDR3 is 12 residues. Trimming removed 9 bases from V and 1 base from J, with 9 bases in between. The CDR3 bases are TGCGCCAGTAATAGCAGCCAAGAGACCCAGTACTTC. This gives the protein CASNSSQETQYF.

This clone was seen only a few times. V gene TRBV7-9 combines with J gene TRBJ2-7, with TRBD1 identical over 8 bases. This CDR3 spans 15 amino acids. Trimming removed 5 bases from V and 0 bases from J; junction bases left unmatched: 6. Germline lookup yields CDR1 SEHNR and CDR2 FQNEAQ (reference sequence). In DNA, the CDR3 is TGTGCCAGCAGCCCAACAGGACAGGGCTCCTACGAGCAGTACTTC. Amino acids: CASSPTGQGSYEQYF.

The sample holds a few counts of this clone. V is TRBV10-2 and J is TRBJ1-5, with TRBD1 matching over 12 bases. V shed 8 bases, J shed 6 bases, and the junction held 5 bases outside the gene matches. The CDR3 length is 14 residues. CDR1 and CDR2 (germline): WSHSY, SAAADI. CDR3: CASSGTGGRQPQHF. The CDR3 DNA reads as TGCGCCAGCTCCGGGACAGGGGGCCGTCAGCCCCAGCATTTT.

In its sample, this clone was seen a few times. The DNA is omitted, as the CDR3 cannot be located on it reliably, and the CDR3 follows TCRdb's listing. V gene TRBV10-3 combines with J gene TRBJ2-3; the table's D call of TRBD2 was not tested on the DNA. The CDR3 spans 15 amino acids, including both terminal residues. Germline assignment: CDR1 ENHRY and CDR2 SYGVKD. The CDR3 region is CAISAAGGSTDTQYF.

V and J are TRBV18 and TRBJ2-1; 9 bases are a match to TRBD1. CDR3 length: 13 amino acids. Germline trimming cut 6 bases from V and 9 bases from J; bases unmatched to any gene: 6. In germline, CDR1 is KGHSH, CDR2 LQKENI. CDR3 loop: CASSRTGGGEQFF. The CDR3, as DNA: TGTGCCAGCTCTCGAACAGGGGGCGGTGAGCAGTTCTTC.

V usage is TRBV14 and J usage is TRBJ2-1; TRBD2 aligns across 10 bases. Germline V gives CDR1 SGHDN, CDR2 FVKESK. The ends lost 1 base at V and 10 bases at J; junction bases unmatched: 13. The CDR3 loop spans 17 amino acids. CDR3 bases: TGTGCCAGCAGCCAAGTTACACTACTAGCGGGATGGAGGGAGCAGTTCTTC. It translates to CASSQVTLLAGWREQFF.

This clone was observed once. The rearrangement links TRBV11-3 to TRBJ2-1; D ambiguous. Germline CDR1 reads SGHNT; CDR2 reads YENEEA. V lost 1 base, J lost 10 bases, and 11 bases lay in between. The CDR3 extends over 13 amino acids. The DNA for the CDR3 is TGTGCCAGCAGCTTAGGCGTAGTGGAGGAGCAGTTCTTC. This encodes CASSLGVVEEQFF. The variable domain in full, with the rest retrieved from reference TRBV11-3 and TRBJ2-1, is EAGVVQSPRYKIIEKKQPVAFWCNPISGHNTLYWYLQNLGQGPELLIRYENEEAVDDSQLPKDRFSAERLKGVDSTLKIQPAELGDSAVYLCASSLGVVEEQFFGPGTRLTVL.

This clone was counted between two and nine times. This CDR3 reads CASGQLNQPQHF. CDR3 sequence (DNA): TGTGCCAGCGGACAGCTCAATCAGCCCCAGCATTTT. J is TRBJ1-5 and V is TRBV19, with D possibly TRBD1 on 6 matching bases. The germline V gene has CDR1 LNHDA and CDR2 SQIVND (reference sequence). V was shortened by 9 bases and J by 3 bases, with 9 bases between the two germline ends. This CDR3 is built from 12 residues.

There are a few counts of this clone. This chain connects TRBV10-3 to TRBJ2-5, with D perhaps TRBD2 (5 bases). Trimming cost V 4 bases and J 3 bases, with 9 bases left between them. This CDR3 comprises 13 residues. Germline V gives CDR1 ENHRY, CDR2 SYGVKD. This chain's CDR3 is CAISGRAEETQYF. The CDR3 DNA reads TGTGCCATCAGTGGGCGGGCGGAAGAGACCCAGTACTTC.

This clone was seen only a few times. This chain uses TRBV27 with TRBJ1-5, with D possibly being TRBD1 (5 bases). Germline-derived CDR1 and CDR2 are MNHEY and SMNVEV (reference sequence). This CDR3 spans 15 amino acids. V was shortened by 5 bases and J by 0 bases, with 11 bases between the two germline ends. CDR3 region: CASSPTVDSNQPQHF. CDR3 DNA: TGTGCCAGCAGTCCGACAGTAGATAGCAATCAGCCCCAGCATTTT.